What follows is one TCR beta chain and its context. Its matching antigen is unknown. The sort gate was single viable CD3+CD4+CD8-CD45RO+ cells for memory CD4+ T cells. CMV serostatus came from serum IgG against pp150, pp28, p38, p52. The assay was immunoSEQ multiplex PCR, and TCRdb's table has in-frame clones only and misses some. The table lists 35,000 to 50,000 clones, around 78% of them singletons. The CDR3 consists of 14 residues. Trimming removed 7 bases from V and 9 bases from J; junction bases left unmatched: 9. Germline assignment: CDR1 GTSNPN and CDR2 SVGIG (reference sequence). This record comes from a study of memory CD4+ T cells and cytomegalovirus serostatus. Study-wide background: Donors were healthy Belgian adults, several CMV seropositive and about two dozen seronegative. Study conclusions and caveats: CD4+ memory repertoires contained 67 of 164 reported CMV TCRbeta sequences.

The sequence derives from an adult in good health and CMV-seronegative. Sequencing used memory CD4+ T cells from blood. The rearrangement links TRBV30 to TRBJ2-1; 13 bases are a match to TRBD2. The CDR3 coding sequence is TGTGCCTACAGACTAGCGGGAGGTAGGGGTGAGCAGTTCTTC. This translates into CAYRLAGGRGEQFF.